The 25 T cell receptor beta chains listed next were all sequenced from one sample in a study of identical twins. In TCRdb, the 5' RACE reads were re-called with MiXCR into one record per CDR3 protein. This sample has roughly 720,000 distinct CDR3 sequences, with 15% to 20% found just once. The same data also contributed to another study, on T cells expressing NK-cell markers.

What was sequenced was PBMCs. These receptor sequences come from a woman aged 18-35 years in good health.

The gene calls are TRBV25-1 and TRBJ1-1; no clear D. The CDR3 loop spans 12 amino acids. With 10 bases removed from V and 3 bases from J, the gap between germline ends came to 12 bases. Per germline, CDR1 MGHDK and CDR2 SYGVNS. As DNA, the CDR3 is TGTGCCACGAGCAGTTGGGACACTGAAGCTTTCTTT. Protein sequence: CATSSWDTEAFF.

The rearrangement uses TRBV7-9 and TRBJ2-5; no clear D gene. Deletions cut 5 bases from V and 0 bases from J, with 13 bases between. The CDR3 sequence is 15 residues long. From germline, CDR1 is SEHNR and CDR2 FQNEAQ (reference sequence). This CDR3 is CASSTSTRYQETQYF. In DNA, the CDR3 is TGTGCCAGCAGCACCTCGACAAGATACCAAGAGACCCAGTACTTC. Variable domain in full (rest from reference TRBV7-9 and TRBJ2-5): DTGVSQNPRHKITKRGQNVTFRCDPISEHNRLYWYRQTLGQGPEFLTYFQNEAQLEKSRLLSDRFSAERPKGSFSTLEIQRTEQGDSAMYLCASSTSTRYQETQYFGPGTRLLVL.

The chain links TRBV12-3 or TRBV12-4 to TRBJ1-4; D not resolved. The CDR3 contains 15 residues. V lost 1 base and J 2 bases, leaving 8 bases between the germline ends. The CDR3 bases are TGTGCCAGCAGTTTAGGGCCCAAGACTAATGAAAAACTGTTTTTT. Its translation is CASSLGPKTNEKLFF.

The V and J genes are TRBV29-1 and TRBJ2-7, with no clear D. The germline gives CDR1 SQVTM, CDR2 ANQGSEA. V was clipped by 1 base and J by 0 bases, with 10 bases between them. This CDR3 has 14 residues. The CDR3: CSVEVRGSSYEQYF. CDR3 coding DNA: TGCAGCGTTGAAGTACGCGGTAGCTCCTACGAGCAGTACTTC.

This chain connects TRBV5-1 to TRBJ2-1, with 8 bases aligning to TRBD1. The CDR3 extends over 17 amino acids. Germline V gene data show CDR1 as SGHRS and CDR2 as YFSETQ. V was clipped by 7 bases and J by 6 bases; unmatched bases: 18. CDR3 residues: CASRRTGQVGPGNEQFF. CDR3 DNA: TGCGCCAGCCGCAGGACGGGACAGGTTGGACCCGGCAATGAGCAGTTCTTC.

In this sample, this clonotype turned up a few times. The rearrangement links TRBV6-1 to TRBJ2-1; no firm D call. CDR3 length equals 13 residues. CDR1 and CDR2 from the germline V gene are MNHNS and SASEGT. V gave up 6 bases and J gave up 3 bases, with 9 bases separating them. The CDR3 reads CASRMDRYNEQFF. CDR3 nucleotides: TGTGCCAGCAGGATGGACCGCTACAATGAGCAGTTCTTC.

This clonotype came up a few times. The rearrangement joins TRBV20-1 to TRBJ1-4; 7 bases fit TRBD1. The CDR3 has 14 residues. CDR1 and CDR2 from the germline V gene are DFQATT and SNEGSKA (reference sequence). V was pared by 5 bases and J by 7 bases, with 10 bases of the junction left unmatched. This CDR3 reads CSAGIQGRSEKLFF. The DNA for the CDR3 is TGCAGTGCTGGAATACAGGGGAGGTCTGAAAAACTGTTTTTT.

This clonotype was counted many times. The chain joins TRBV7-9 to TRBJ2-1; 10 positions match TRBD2. The CDR3 totals 12 residues. Losses at the gene ends were 7 bases for V and 15 bases for J; bases not matched to a gene: 9. Per the germline V gene, CDR1 is SEHNR and CDR2 is FQNEAQ (reference sequence). The CDR3 coding sequence is TGTGCCAGCACCCCCACCAGCGGGGGGGTGTTCTTC. This encodes CASTPTSGGVFF. Drawing the rest from reference TRBV7-9 and TRBJ2-1, the complete variable domain is DTGVSQNPRHKITKRGQNVTFRCDPISEHNRLYWYRQTLGQGPEFLTYFQNEAQLEKSRLLSDRFSAERPKGSFSTLEIQRTEQGDSAMYLCASTPTSGGVFFGPGTRLTVL.

This clonotype was counted a few times. The gene calls are TRBV5-1 and TRBJ2-2; 7 positions agree with TRBD1. Looked up from germline, CDR1 is SGHRS and CDR2 is YFSETQ. The ends lost 0 bases at V and 7 bases at J; junction bases unmatched: 9. This CDR3 region has 16 residues. The CDR3 loop reads CASSLDATGFGGELFF. CDR3 sequence (DNA): TGCGCCAGCAGCTTGGATGCGACAGGGTTCGGCGGGGAGCTGTTTTTT.

This clonotype has only a few counts. The chain links TRBV12-3 or TRBV12-4 to TRBJ1-5; D gene ambiguous. The CDR3 has 13 residues. V was shortened by 8 bases and J by 8 bases, with 16 bases between the two germline ends. CDR3 nucleotides: TGTGCCAGCGAAATTGGGCCCTTTGAGCCCCAGCATTTT. As protein: CASEIGPFEPQHF.

The gene calls are TRBV5-1 and TRBJ1-1; 7 nucleotides agree with TRBD1. This CDR3 has 14 amino acids. Looked up from germline, CDR1 is SGHRS and CDR2 is YFSETQ. The J segment lost 5 bases and the V segment lost 1 base, leaving 5 bases of the junction unmatched. CDR3 bases: TGCGCCAGCAGCTTGTCCCAGGGGGGAACTGAAGCTTTCTTT. Protein product: CASSLSQGGTEAFF.

This clonotype was counted between two and nine times. The chain combines TRBV20-1 with TRBJ2-1; 13 bases are a match to TRBD2. Germline-derived CDR1 and CDR2 are DFQATT and SNEGSKA (reference sequence). J gave up 7 bases and V 6 bases, and 9 bases lay outside the gene matches. This CDR3 contains 15 residues. The CDR3 protein is CSAPRTSGSDNEQFF. Here the CDR3 DNA reads TGCAGTGCCCCCCGGACTAGCGGGAGTGATAATGAGCAGTTCTTC.

The rearrangement links TRBV10-3 to TRBJ2-4, with 7 bases aligning to TRBD2. Germline CDR1 is ENHRY and CDR2 is SYGVKD. Trimming removed 4 bases from V and 4 bases from J; junction bases left unmatched: 4. The CDR3 length is 14 residues. CDR3: CAISGGGPKNIQYF. Here the CDR3 DNA reads TGTGCCATCAGTGGGGGGGGACCGAAAAACATTCAGTACTTC.

This clonotype was observed a handful of times. This chain uses TRBV7-3 with TRBJ2-2, with D unresolved. The CDR3 has 12 amino acids. Trimming cost V 6 bases and J 6 bases, with 8 bases left between them. Germline V gene data show CDR1 as SGHTA and CDR2 as FQGTGA. The CDR3 nucleotides read TGTGCCAGCAGGAAAATAGCCGGGGAGCTGTTTTTT. Its translation is CASRKIAGELFF.

The chain is built from TRBV5-1 and TRBJ2-7; TRBD2 aligns across 9 bases. From germline, CDR1 is SGHRS and CDR2 YFSETQ. The V segment lost 0 bases and the J segment 2 bases; nucleotides outside the gene matches: 6. CDR3 length: 16 amino acids. CDR3 residues: CASSLGPAGGTYEQYF. In DNA, the CDR3 is TGCGCCAGCAGCTTGGGTCCAGCGGGAGGTACCTACGAGCAGTACTTC.

This clonotype was picked up a small number of times. The chain uses TRBV5-1 and TRBJ1-5; no firm D call. Germline CDR1 is SGHRS and CDR2 is YFSETQ. This CDR3 region has 16 residues. V was shortened by 0 bases and J by 5 bases, with 15 bases between the two germline ends. CDR3 DNA sequence: TGCGCCAGCAGCTTGGGAGTCATGGGGTATGATCAGCCCCAGCATTTT. This gives the protein CASSLGVMGYDQPQHF.

The rearrangement links TRBV28 to TRBJ1-4, with D perhaps TRBD1 (5 bases). V was clipped by 2 bases and J by 7 bases, with 11 bases between them. CDR1 MDHEN and CDR2 SYDVKM come from the germline V gene. The CDR3 runs 14 residues. CDR3 protein: CASSLRGWSEKLFF. The CDR3 DNA follows: TGTGCCAGCAGTTTAAGGGGTTGGAGTGAAAAACTGTTTTTT.

This clonotype came up a few times. The V and J genes are TRBV6-2 or TRBV6-3 and TRBJ2-1, with D possibly being TRBD2 (6 bases). The V end was cut by 10 bases, the J end by 5 bases, with 21 bases between. This CDR3 comprises 15 residues. CDR1 and CDR2 from the germline V gene are MNHEY and SVGEGT. CDR3: CATSKGLAFNNEQFF. The CDR3 nucleotides read TGTGCCACTAGTAAGGGGCTAGCGTTTAACAATGAGCAGTTCTTC.

This clonotype was seen a few times. V and J are TRBV12-3 or TRBV12-4 and TRBJ2-1, with D tentatively TRBD2 (6 bases). CDR3 length: 12 residues. V shed 8 bases and J shed 8 bases, with 13 bases lying between them. The CDR3 sequence is CASSGDGHEQFF. CDR3 DNA: TGTGCCAGCTCGGGGGATGGACATGAGCAGTTCTTC.

V is TRBV12-5 and J is TRBJ2-2; tentative D call: TRBD1 (5 bases). Germline loops: CDR1 LGHNT, CDR2 FRNRAP. Trimming removed 6 bases at V and 4 bases at J, with 9 bases between. The CDR3 sequence is 13 residues long. The CDR3 protein is CASGPGITGELFF. DNA for the CDR3: TGTGCTAGTGGCCCAGGGATCACCGGGGAGCTGTTTTTT.

The chain couples TRBV20-1 to TRBJ2-4, with a possible D match to TRBD1 (5 bases). V lost 5 bases to trimming and J lost 2 bases, with 13 bases between them. CDR3 length equals 14 residues. Germline lookup yields CDR1 DFQATT and CDR2 SNEGSKA (reference sequence). The CDR3 reads CSAAVAGPKNIQYF. CDR3 DNA: TGCAGTGCTGCCGTGGCAGGGCCCAAAAACATTCAGTACTTC.

The chain uses TRBV29-1 and TRBJ2-5, with TRBD2 as a possible D gene (5 bases). The CDR3 spans 11 residues. Trimming cost V 4 bases and J 5 bases, with 8 bases left between them. Germline CDR1 and CDR2: SQVTM and ANQGSEA. DNA of the CDR3: TGCAGCGTTGGAGGGCGGGAGACCCAGTACTTC. Translation gives CSVGGRETQYF.

In its sample, this clonotype was seen many times. The chain carries TRBV10-3 and TRBJ2-3; 10 bases map to TRBD2. The CDR3 covers 15 residues. Germline V gene lookup returns CDR1 ENHRY and CDR2 SYGVKD. V lost 7 bases, J lost 6 bases, and 10 bases stayed unmatched. CDR3 DNA sequence: TGTGCCATCACCGGAACTAGCGGGGCTCGCGATACGCAGTATTTT. Amino acids: CAITGTSGARDTQYF.

The genes are TRBV7-2 and TRBJ2-7; possibly TRBD1 or TRBD2 for D (5 bases each). CDR1 and CDR2 (germline): SGHTA, FQGNSA. V dropped 5 bases and J dropped 0 bases, with 11 bases sitting between them. The CDR3 runs to 14 residues. CDR3 residues: CASSRGFSSYEQYF. The CDR3 region has the DNA TGTGCCAGCAGCCGGGGCTTCAGCTCCTACGAGCAGTACTTC.

The chain is built from TRBV5-1 and TRBJ2-5; no reliable D call. The CDR3 is made up of 17 amino acids. Germline V gene sequence: CDR1 SGHRS, CDR2 YFSETQ. Trimming took 4 bases from V and 4 from J, leaving 23 bases between them. The CDR3 coding sequence is TGCGCCAGCAGCCCCTCCGGTCCCCAATTAAGTTTAGAGACCCAGTACTTC. Its protein is CASSPSGPQLSLETQYF.